The sequence of this TCR beta chain was determined in a study of breast tumors, draining lymph nodes, adjacent tissues. The lymph nodes were axillary draining lymph nodes from breast cancer patients. Study-wide points: Data only fit, rather than demonstrated, lymph node origin of most tumor T cells. Data fit most tumor T cells coming from lymph node, expanding in tumor.

TCRdb re-called the multiplex PCR reads through MiXCR, storing one row per CDR3 protein. The sample includes about 130,000 distinct CDR3 sequences, 21% seen only once; the top ten take over 2%. The CDR3 spans 15 residues. CDR1 and CDR2 (germline): MNHNS, SASEGT. With 0 bases removed from V and 2 bases from J, the gap between germline ends came to 7 bases. This clonotype was seen only a few times. The antigen remains undetermined. The rearrangement joins TRBV6-1 to TRBJ2-2; no reliable D call. The sample comprised axillary lymph node tissue. The sequence came from a female donor with breast cancer. Some clones in this sample may be carry-over from other donors' samples. The chain's CDR3 is CASSEARPNTGELFF. The CDR3 region has the DNA TGTGCCAGCAGTGAAGCTCGGCCCAACACCGGGGAGCTGTTTTTT.